The subject of this entry is one TCR beta chain. The antigen it recognizes is unknown. The sample holds no much larger clone one base away, and base qualities are not on file. The record originates from a study of cytomegalovirus exposure and HLA in healthy donors listed by TCRdb under 2017. Background on the whole study: An earlier analysis of some 500 of the donors reported 250 to 300 Gb of sequence data and 117 million unique TCR beta sequences from around 200 million T cells. To decide whether each TCR beta V gene segment behaved as functional or pseudogenic, an earlier analysis of several hundred of the donors relied on high-throughput TCR beta sequencing. A later analysis re-examined previously published TCR beta repertoires from roughly 650 donors and added high-resolution HLA genotyping to investigate patterns of TCR occurrence. A separate validation cohort of over a hundred different subjects was used in addition to the 666-subject first cohort. Because of strong linkage in the cohort, roughly five DR-DQ haplotypes were treated as single units for association and clustering. Genome-wide SNP genotypes for about three fifths of the roughly 700 donors were used in a later genetic analysis, which treated that subset as a discovery cohort. The study aimed to test whether cataloging public T cell receptors could reveal signatures of past pathogen exposure. HLA typing covered class I and class II loci at four-digit resolution. Every repertoire in the discovery cohort had been generated on one and the same sequencing platform. In the later analysis, no new phenotypic data were used to find candidate immune exposures; instead, reliance was placed on TCR beta sequences and their occurrence across donors. Among around 400 genotyped donors of the cohort, an average of approximately 230,000 unique TCR beta nucleotide sequences were sequenced per donor, roughly a sixth of them non-productive. The T cell repertoires of some 700 subjects were profiled by immunosequencing and related to cytomegalovirus serostatus. High-throughput TCR immunosequencing, statistical association of individual TCRs with disease status, and machine learning were combined to predict cytomegalovirus infection status. Donor age, sex, ethnicity and CMV serostatus were collected together with the repertoire data. The number of donors typed differed by locus, with about 629-640 for A, B, C, DRB1 and DQB1, roughly 520 for DQA1, 600 to 610 for DPA1, and 450 to 480 for DPB1. Of the 300 to 400 genotyped donors, 65% to 90% fell in the genetic ancestry cluster associated with self-reported Caucasian donors. An early release covering around 630 HLA-typed donors comprised about 300 gigabases of sequencing data and approximately 85 million unique TCR sequences.

Based on the germline V gene, the CDR1 and CDR2 sequences are SGHRS and YFSETQ. Relative to germline, V is missing 0 bases and J is missing 0 bases, with 13 bases of the junction outside any gene match. The CDR3 numbers 20 residues from cysteine through phenylalanine. The kept DNA is CDR3 alone, 60 bases in frame from the first base. Libraries were built with the immunoSEQ multiplex PCR assay. For the multiplex PCR, a mixture combining 60 forward primers for TCR Vbeta segments and 13 reverse primers for TCR Jbeta segments was used. The CDR3 region of rearranged TCR beta genes was amplified from genomic DNA with a multiplex PCR assay. The amplified TCR beta libraries were sequenced on the Illumina HiSeq System as 87-base-pair reads. From the authors' description of their analysis: A later analysis tallied about 77 million unique TCR beta chains across the 640 or so repertoires, and around 9.9 million of those chains were shared by two or more donors. To remove PCR and sequencing errors, raw reads were error-corrected and collapsed into unique sequences using a nearest-neighbor algorithm that merged closely related sequences. Alignment of CDR3 sequences to IMGT reference sequences was used to assign V, D and J gene segments. Each retained sequence needed at least a six-nucleotide match to both a V gene segment and a J gene segment. A rearrangement counted as productive if the CDR3 had no stop codons and remained in frame with V and J, and every other rearrangement counted as non-productive. Following IMGT convention, CDR3 was defined as the stretch from the second conserved V-encoded cysteine up to the conserved J-encoded phenylalanine. Sequences without an unambiguous match to a single V gene segment were excluded from the earlier analysis of 450 to 650 of the donors. In an earlier analysis of several hundred of the donors, V segments were called functional above 56.7% productive rearrangements and were called segregating when the between-donor standard deviation exceeded 5%. A statistical classification framework was built to diagnose cytomegalovirus status from the catalog of TCR beta chain sequences. In a later analysis, V and J genes were assigned by comparing TCR nucleotide sequences against IMGT/GENE-DB human TR gene sequences. In a later analysis, CDR3 sequences and most-parsimonious VDJ recombination scenarios were assigned using the TCRdist pipeline. In a later analysis, each TCR beta chain was defined by its CDR3 amino acid sequence together with its V-gene family, and reads lacking a unique V-gene family were excluded. In a later analysis, fewer than 600 highly shared, low-generation-probability nucleotide sequences were removed to address suspected cross-contamination and a sequencing artifact. A later analysis calculated a clonal expansion index for each public chain from normalized within-repertoire ranks of inferred template counts. In a later analysis, generation probabilities were computed with a VDJ recombination model fitted to out-of-frame rearrangements, and the resulting probabilities were checked against IGoR. Hypergeometric tests were used in a later analysis to score TCR-TCR, TCR-HLA and TCR-CMV co-occurrence, with a repertoire-size bias correction applied to the TCR pairs. A later analysis estimated false discovery rates by permuting HLA or CMV assignments 20 times. In a later analysis, co-occurring TCRs were grouped with DBSCAN, and TCRdist sequence similarity was added when clustering was performed within HLA-allele-positive subsets. Co-occurrence clustering excluded repertoires with fewer than 30,000 or more than 120,000 public chains, plus five with anomalous nucleotide sharing. The table comes from immuneACCESS by way of TCRdb, which keeps in-frame sequences with V and J called. Part of the clones is missing from these tables; in studies checked, under half for an unresolved V gene and the rest for unknown reasons. The DNA gave D and trimming, while V, J and clone size come from that table. This sample holds over 150,000 clones; roughly 85% were observed only once. Together, the top ten hold about 2% of the sample.

Study-wide conclusions, independent of this receptor: An association between a missense DCLRE1C variant and V-gene and J-gene trimming of TCR beta chains was found in a later genetic analysis and replicated in an independent cohort. A later analysis found that most CMV-associated TCR beta chains appeared HLA-restricted, with HLA associations seemingly driven largely by CMV exposure. In vitro tests confirmed that a few of the cytomegalovirus-associated TCR beta chains recognize cytomegalovirus antigens. In a later genetic analysis, fewer N-insertions in productive TCRs were reported among donors in an Asian-associated ancestry cluster than the roughly 700-donor mean. The study gave a list of some 150 TCR beta chains associated with cytomegalovirus. Because HLA typing was unavailable for some donors at each locus, only the typed subset was used in association tests. It was suggested by the authors that the approach could potentially be generalized to other disease states and immunological phenotypes. Because the 87-base-pair reads could not distinguish some IMGT-functional V segments, including TRBV6-2 and TRBV6-3, those segments were excluded. In a later analysis, HLA-associated TCR beta chains showed more clonal expansion and lower generation probabilities than non-associated chains that were equally common. A further reported finding was that TCR beta sequences accurately predicted the HLA-A and HLA-B alleles for most subjects in the first cohort. The sequencing pipeline was judged likely to have produced a cluster of highly shared sequence variants as a technical artifact. This cohort had only TCR beta chains sequenced, and the lack of alpha or paired-chain data limited which features could be detected. In an earlier analysis of approximately 590 of the donors, most TCR beta V segments appeared in productive rearrangements about 87% or about 30% of the time, broadly matching IMGT annotations. When HLA alleles, especially DR and DQ, strongly co-occurred, attributing TCR associations to individual alleles was difficult. Most TCR sequences were seen in very few donors, while some public TCRs were found in many individuals. The classifier was reported to diagnose cytomegalovirus status with high specificity and sensitivity in both the original cohort and the validation cohort. Immune exposure information for the cohort was limited to CMV serostatus. A later analysis associated about 18,000 TCR beta sequences with specific HLA alleles at a false discovery rate of 0.05. A later analysis found that TCR association rates varied across HLA loci, with DRB1 alleles showing the most associated TCRs and HLA-C alleles the fewest. Sequencing depth was assumed to be roughly uniform across donors in the presence/absence analyses, though that assumption may not hold. In a later analysis, several top co-occurrence clusters were reported to appear linked to parvovirus B19, influenza, CMV and Epstein-Barr virus. Because counts were too low, 15 to 20 rarely observed V segments, including chromosome 9 orphons, were excluded from the earlier analysis of several hundred of the donors. Linkage disequilibrium might explain the correlated functional status among segregating V segments, but an unknown experimental factor could not be ruled out.

In total, over 600 healthy bone marrow donors made up the cohort. At the time of sampling, all cohort members were nominally healthy, though unrecorded immune exposures were likely present. The donor tested CMV seronegative and was one of the 352 seronegative cohort members. A peripheral blood sample was provided by each donor, and peripheral blood mononuclear cells were used for TCR beta sequencing. Genomic DNA was extracted from the blood cell samples with the Qiagen DNeasy Blood Extraction Kit. The source material was PBMCs. The chain joins TRBV5-1 to TRBJ2-3; 10 middle bases align to TRBD1. The TCR comes from a man aged 35-49 years in good health and CMV-seronegative. The nucleotides read TGCGCCAGCAGCTTGGTGGCCCGGACAGGGGGAGCTCGAAGCACAGATACGCAGTATTTT. Translated, it reads CASSLVARTGGARSTDTQYF.